This TCR beta chain was sequenced during a study of shared clonotypes between healthy human individuals. Background on the study: The plates for each donor numbered three CD4 naive, three CD4 memory, two CD8 naive and one CD8 memory.

Germline V CDR1 and CDR2: GTSNPN, SVGIG (reference sequence). The CDR3 loop spans 13 amino acids. Germline trimming cut 7 bases from V and 4 bases from J; bases unmatched to any gene: 8. Those who donated, Caucasian adults without exception, all lived in Nashville, Tennessee. It was at deep level that the assay was run. Once extracted for a subset, genomic DNA was divided evenly among several immunoSEQ plates. Some clones are missing from TCRdb's copy, which holds only in-frame ones; the method was immunoSEQ multiplex PCR. The sample comprises 2.3 million or so clones, about 92% of which are singletons, and about 0.41% rests with the top ten.

Sample: naive CD4+ T cells from PBMCs. Regarding subset: CD45RA+ positively selected. The clonotype was recovered from a young man in good health. Some clones in this sample may be carry-over from other donors' samples. The genes are TRBV30 and TRBJ2-7; 9 bases fit TRBD2. CDR3 coding DNA: TGTGCCTCGATTAGCGGGAGCGGGTACGAGCAGTACTTC. It encodes CASISGSGYEQYF.